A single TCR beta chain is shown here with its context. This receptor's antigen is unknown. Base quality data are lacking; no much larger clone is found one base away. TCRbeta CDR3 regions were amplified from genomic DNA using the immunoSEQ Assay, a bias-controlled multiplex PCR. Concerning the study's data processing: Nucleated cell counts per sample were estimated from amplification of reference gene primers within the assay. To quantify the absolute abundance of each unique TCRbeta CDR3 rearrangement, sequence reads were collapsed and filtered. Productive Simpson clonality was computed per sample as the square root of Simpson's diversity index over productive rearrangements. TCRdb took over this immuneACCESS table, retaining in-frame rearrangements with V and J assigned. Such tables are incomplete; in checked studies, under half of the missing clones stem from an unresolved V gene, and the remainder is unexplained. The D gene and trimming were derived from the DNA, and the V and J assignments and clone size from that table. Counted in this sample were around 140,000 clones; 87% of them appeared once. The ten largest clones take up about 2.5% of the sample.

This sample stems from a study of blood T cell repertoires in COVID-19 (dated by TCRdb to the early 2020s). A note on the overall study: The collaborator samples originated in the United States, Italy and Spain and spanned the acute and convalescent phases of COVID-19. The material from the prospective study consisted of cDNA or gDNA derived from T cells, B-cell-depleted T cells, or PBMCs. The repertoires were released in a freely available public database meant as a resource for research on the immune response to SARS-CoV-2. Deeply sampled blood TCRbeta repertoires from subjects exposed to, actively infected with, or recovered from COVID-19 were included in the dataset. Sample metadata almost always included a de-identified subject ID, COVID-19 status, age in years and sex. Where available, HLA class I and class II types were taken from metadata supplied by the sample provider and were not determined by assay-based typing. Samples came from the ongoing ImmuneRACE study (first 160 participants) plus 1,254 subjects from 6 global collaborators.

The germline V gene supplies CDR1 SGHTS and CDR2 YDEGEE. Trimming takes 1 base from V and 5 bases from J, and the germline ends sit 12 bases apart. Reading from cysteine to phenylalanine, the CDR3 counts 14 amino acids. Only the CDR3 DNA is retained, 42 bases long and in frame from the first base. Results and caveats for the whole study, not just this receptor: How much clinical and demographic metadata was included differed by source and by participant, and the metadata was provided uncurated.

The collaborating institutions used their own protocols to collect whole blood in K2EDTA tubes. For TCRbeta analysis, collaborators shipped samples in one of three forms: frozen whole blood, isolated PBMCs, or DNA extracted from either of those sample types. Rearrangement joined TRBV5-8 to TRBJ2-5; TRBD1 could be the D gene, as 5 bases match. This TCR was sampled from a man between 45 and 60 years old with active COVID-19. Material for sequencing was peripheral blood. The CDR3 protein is CASSLNRGFETQYF. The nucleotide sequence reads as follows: TGTGCCAGCAGCTTGAATAGGGGCTTCGAGACCCAGTACTTC.